The 27 T cell receptor beta chains listed next were all sequenced from one sample in a study of T-cell reconstitution after alpha-beta-depleted transplantation in children. This sample's TCRbeta library carried unique molecular identifier barcodes. TCRdb re-analysed the PCR reads in MiXCR, keeping a single row per CDR3 protein. The table has some 640,000 distinct CDR3 sequences, 16% seen once. Here the sequenced sample was PBMCs from the stem cell graft donor, taken from the stem cell graft. These receptor sequences come from a human donor who donated a stem cell graft to a child with acute myeloid leukemia.

The J gene is TRBJ2-2, the V gene TRBV7-9; possible D gene TRBD2, 6 bases. Per the germline V gene, CDR1 is SEHNR and CDR2 is FQNEAQ (reference sequence). The CDR3 runs to 16 residues. Trimming took off 5 bases at V and 0 bases at J, with 13 bases between the two ends. The CDR3 nucleotides are TGTGCCAGCAGCCTGGCGGGACTCTCGAACACCGGGGAGCTGTTTTTT. It yields the protein CASSLAGLSNTGELFF.

In its sample, this clonotype was seen a few times. Written as DNA, the CDR3 is TGTGCCACCAGCAGAGCCCCACAGGGAATTCGGTACTTC. This sequence encodes CATSRAPQGIRYF. This sequence joins TRBV15 and TRBJ2-7; D might be TRBD1 (6 bases). The CDR3 sequence is 13 residues long. The germline V and J ends were trimmed by 1 base and 12 bases, with 16 bases remaining between them. Germline CDR1 reads LNHNV; CDR2 reads YYDKDF (reference sequence).

This clonotype was observed at least ten times. This chain links TRBV7-2 with TRBJ2-7, with 9 bases that match TRBD1. With V trimmed by 6 bases and J by 6 bases, 9 bases remained unmatched. The CDR3 has 14 amino acids. Germline assignment: CDR1 SGHTA and CDR2 FQGNSA. CDR3 sequence: CASSRPGTGSEQYF. In DNA, the CDR3 is TGTGCCAGCAGTCGCCCGGGGACAGGGTCCGAGCAGTACTTC.

The chain is built from TRBV20-1 and TRBJ2-7, with a possible D match to TRBD1 (5 bases). V lost 6 bases to trimming and J lost 4 bases, with 16 bases between them. The CDR3 loop spans 13 amino acids. Germline loops: CDR1 DFQATT, CDR2 SNEGSKA (reference sequence). CDR3 sequence: CSADSAPGYEQYF. The CDR3 nucleotides read TGCAGTGCCGACAGTGCCCCAGGGTACGAGCAGTACTTC.

This clonotype has at least ten counts. J is TRBJ2-1 and V is TRBV29-1, with TRBD2 matching 12 bases. Per the germline V gene, CDR1 is SQVTM and CDR2 is ANQGSEA. Trimming took 6 bases from V and 14 from J; bases not matched to a gene: 8. The CDR3 contains 12 residues. CDR3 in amino acids: CSVLRTSGDEFF. CDR3 nucleotides: TGCAGCGTGCTCCGGACTAGCGGGGATGAGTTCTTC.

At least ten counts were recorded for this clonotype. The rearrangement joins TRBV25-1 to TRBJ2-5; the match to TRBD2 covers 15 bases. Per the germline V gene, CDR1 is MGHDK and CDR2 is SYGVNS. J lost 4 bases, V lost 2 bases, and 2 bases had no gene match. The CDR3 totals 16 residues. The CDR3 spells CASSEGLAGGPETQYF. CDR3 bases: TGTGCCAGCAGTGAAGGACTAGCGGGGGGGCCAGAGACCCAGTACTTC.

This clonotype has a count of ten or more. The chain links TRBV6-1 to TRBJ2-3; no firm D call. Germline assignment: CDR1 MNHNS and CDR2 SASEGT. The CDR3 consists of 13 residues. V was clipped by 6 bases and J by 4 bases, with 11 bases between them. The CDR3 DNA follows: TGTGCCAGCAGCCCCACCGCGGCAGATACGCAGTATTTT. Its protein product is CASSPTAADTQYF.

The chain combines TRBV12-3 or TRBV12-4 with TRBJ1-4; the D is unclear. The CDR3 covers 16 residues. Trimming took off 5 bases at V and 3 bases at J, with 16 bases between the two ends. The CDR3, as DNA: TGTGCCAGCAGTGGGGATATCGGGGAGGCTAATGAAAAACTGTTTTTT. Protein: CASSGDIGEANEKLFF.

This clonotype was counted at least ten times. J is TRBJ2-1 and V is TRBV11-2; 11 positions agree with TRBD2. V shed 2 bases and J 5 bases; nucleotides not matched to a gene: 2. From germline, CDR1 is SGHAT and CDR2 FQNNGV. The CDR3 contains 15 residues. The CDR3 protein is CASSLISGGDNEQFF. The CDR3 DNA follows: TGTGCCAGCAGCTTAATTAGCGGGGGGGACAATGAGCAGTTCTTC.

This sequence joins TRBV12-5 and TRBJ1-3, with TRBD1 matching over 10 bases. The CDR3 covers 17 residues. V shed 1 base, J shed 6 bases, and the junction held 9 bases outside the gene matches. Germline lookup yields CDR1 LGHNT and CDR2 FRNRAP. The CDR3 protein is CASGLALGTGDLNTIYF. The CDR3 DNA sequence: TGTGCTAGTGGTTTGGCCCTCGGGACAGGGGATCTAAACACCATATATTTT.

This clonotype has ten or more counts. The J gene is TRBJ2-1, the V gene TRBV29-1; D possibly corresponds to TRBD2 (7 bases). V was pared by 8 bases and J by 9 bases, with 23 bases between. Per the germline V gene, CDR1 is SQVTM and CDR2 is ANQGSEA. The CDR3 runs 14 residues. The CDR3 DNA is TGCAGCACCATAGGGGGGGGGGACCCGGGTGAGCAGTTCTTC. Encoded protein: CSTIGGGDPGEQFF.

V usage is TRBV29-1 and J usage is TRBJ1-5; no firm D call. Trimming cost V 4 bases and J 6 bases, with 13 bases left between them. CDR1 is SQVTM and CDR2 is ANQGSEA in the germline V gene. The CDR3 covers 13 residues. The CDR3 protein is CSVGAGLGQPQHF. CDR3 coding DNA: TGCAGCGTTGGGGCTGGCCTGGGTCAGCCCCAGCATTTT.

CDR3 loop: CASSFKGLRSYGYTF. The CDR3 nucleotides are TGTGCCAGCAGTTTTAAGGGCCTACGGTCGTATGGCTACACCTTC. V usage is TRBV12-3 or TRBV12-4 and J usage is TRBJ1-2; D remains unclear. Between the trimmed V and J ends, which lost 3 bases and 5 bases, there was a span of 16 bases. The CDR3 sequence is 15 residues long.

In the case of this clonotype: A much bigger clone sits one base away, suggesting this may be a read error. This chain uses TRBV20-1 with TRBJ2-5; 12 nucleotides match TRBD2. Germline CDR1 DFQATT, CDR2 SNEGSKA (reference sequence). The CDR3 spans 16 residues. The DNA of the CDR3 is TGCAGTGCTATCTCTCGGACTAGCGGGGCCCGCGAGAGCCAGTACTTC. Translation: CSAISRTSGARESQYF.

In this sample, this clonotype turned up a few times. V and J are TRBV20-1 and TRBJ1-5; a weak D match, TRBD1 (6 bases). V lost 4 bases to trimming and J lost 4 bases, with 14 bases between them. Per the germline V gene, CDR1 is DFQATT and CDR2 is SNEGSKA (reference sequence). This CDR3 is built from 14 residues. The CDR3 DNA reads TGCAGTGCTATAGGGGGTAGGGGGAATCAGCCCCAGCATTTT. This sequence encodes CSAIGGRGNQPQHF.

This clonotype has at least ten counts. The chain links TRBV2 to TRBJ2-3; 9 nucleotides agree with TRBD2. Germline CDR1 is SNHLY and CDR2 is FYNNEI. V trimming: 5 bases; J trimming: 0 bases; junction bases outside the gene matches: 3. This CDR3 comprises 15 residues. The CDR3 loop is CASSPSGASTDTQYF. DNA for the CDR3: TGTGCCAGCAGTCCTAGCGGGGCCAGCACAGATACGCAGTATTTT.

This clonotype was observed many times. V usage is TRBV7-2 and J usage is TRBJ1-1; weak D call: TRBD1 (5 bases). The CDR3 is made up of 13 amino acids. Germline V gene lookup returns CDR1 SGHTA and CDR2 FQGNSA. The ends were cut back, 5 bases at V and 4 bases at J, with 11 bases in the middle. The CDR3 loop is CASSPGGTTEAFF. The CDR3 DNA follows: TGTGCCAGCAGCCCGGGGGGGACCACTGAAGCTTTCTTT.

This clonotype was recorded at least ten times. V usage is TRBV7-2 and J usage is TRBJ2-2, with 11 nucleotides matching TRBD1. CDR3 length equals 15 residues. V gave up 7 bases and J gave up 5 bases; unmatched junction bases: 6. CDR1 and CDR2 (germline): SGHTA, FQGNSA. In DNA, the CDR3 is TGTGCCAGCACCGGGACAGGGGGACGGACCGGGGAGCTGTTTTTT. It yields the protein CASTGTGGRTGELFF.

The chain uses TRBV5-1 and TRBJ2-5; a weak D match, TRBD1 (5 bases). V was pared by 0 bases and J by 3 bases, with 12 bases between. CDR1 and CDR2 (germline): SGHRS, YFSETQ. The CDR3 consists of 15 residues. The CDR3: CASSLVAGMEETQYF. The CDR3, as DNA: TGCGCCAGCAGCTTGGTGGCAGGGATGGAAGAGACCCAGTACTTC.

The table lists this clonotype with a few counts. The V and J genes are TRBV3-1 and TRBJ2-1; the D is unclear. Trimming shortened V by 4 bases and J by 4 bases, and 14 bases separated the two germline ends. Germline-derived CDR1 and CDR2 are LGHDT and YNNKEL (reference sequence). The CDR3 has 15 amino acids. In DNA, the CDR3 is TGTGCCAGCAGCCGGAACCAAAGTCCGTACAATGAGCAGTTCTTC. Translation gives CASSRNQSPYNEQFF.

This clonotype was seen only a few times. The V and J genes are TRBV7-9 and TRBJ1-1, with D perhaps matching TRBD1 (5 bases). Deletions cut 1 base from V and 1 base from J, with 10 bases between. The CDR3 length is 15 residues. CDR1 SEHNR and CDR2 FQNEAQ come from the germline V gene (reference sequence). This CDR3 reads CASSLGGKQNTEAFF. The CDR3 DNA reads as TGTGCCAGCAGCTTAGGGGGGAAGCAGAACACTGAAGCTTTCTTT.

This clonotype has only a few counts. The rearrangement uses TRBV6-5 and TRBJ2-3; perhaps TRBD1 as D (5 bases). Germline CDR1 MNHEY, CDR2 SVGAGI. Trimming removed 0 bases from V and 0 bases from J, with 10 bases in between. There are 16 residues in the CDR3. The CDR3 nucleotides are TGTGCCAGCAGTTACTCGAAATCAGGGAGCACAGATACGCAGTATTTT. This sequence encodes CASSYSKSGSTDTQYF.

This clonotype showed up just a few times. The chain uses TRBV24-1 and TRBJ2-2; 7 bases map to TRBD1. V shed 7 bases and J 2 bases; nucleotides not matched to a gene: 3. The CDR3 is made up of 14 amino acids. Germline values: CDR1 KGHDR, CDR2 SFDVKD. The DNA of the CDR3 is TGTGCCACCAGACGACAGGGTAACACCGGGGAGCTGTTTTTT. It yields the protein CATRRQGNTGELFF.

The rearrangement uses TRBV4-3 and TRBJ2-3; 9 nucleotides align to TRBD1. The junction had 5 bases not matched to a gene; V was cut back by 0 bases and J by 1 base. Germline CDR1 reads LGHNA; CDR2 reads YSLEER. The CDR3 length is 17 residues. The CDR3 nucleotides are TGCGCCAGCAGCCAAGATCGATGGACAGGGGGCACAGATACGCAGTATTTT. Its protein product is CASSQDRWTGGTDTQYF.

This clonotype was observed a handful of times. This chain's CDR3 is CSVEVDRDVTYEQYF. CDR3 DNA sequence: TGCAGCGTTGAAGTGGACAGGGACGTAACCTACGAGCAGTACTTC. The V call is TRBV29-1, the J call TRBJ2-7; 8 bases match TRBD1. The CDR3 runs 15 residues. V lost 1 base, J lost 2 bases, and 7 bases stayed unmatched. Germline V lookup: CDR1 SQVTM, CDR2 ANQGSEA.

This clonotype has just a few counts. The V gene is TRBV20-1, the J gene TRBJ1-6; maybe TRBD1 (6 bases). Trimming removed 2 bases at V and 7 bases at J, with 12 bases between. CDR1 and CDR2 (germline): DFQATT, SNEGSKA (reference sequence). The CDR3 is made up of 14 amino acids. CDR3 region: CSARPRTENSPLHF. CDR3 DNA sequence: TGCAGTGCTAGACCGCGGACAGAGAATTCACCCCTCCACTTT.

This clonotype was observed many times. This chain links TRBV5-5 with TRBJ2-3; D possibly corresponds to TRBD1 (6 bases). Per the germline V gene, CDR1 is SGHKS and CDR2 is YYEKEE (reference sequence). Between the trimmed V and J ends, which lost 4 bases and 4 bases, there was a span of 13 bases. The CDR3 has 14 residues. The CDR3: CASSQQGFPDTQYF. DNA of the CDR3: TGTGCCAGCAGCCAACAGGGTTTCCCAGATACGCAGTATTTT.